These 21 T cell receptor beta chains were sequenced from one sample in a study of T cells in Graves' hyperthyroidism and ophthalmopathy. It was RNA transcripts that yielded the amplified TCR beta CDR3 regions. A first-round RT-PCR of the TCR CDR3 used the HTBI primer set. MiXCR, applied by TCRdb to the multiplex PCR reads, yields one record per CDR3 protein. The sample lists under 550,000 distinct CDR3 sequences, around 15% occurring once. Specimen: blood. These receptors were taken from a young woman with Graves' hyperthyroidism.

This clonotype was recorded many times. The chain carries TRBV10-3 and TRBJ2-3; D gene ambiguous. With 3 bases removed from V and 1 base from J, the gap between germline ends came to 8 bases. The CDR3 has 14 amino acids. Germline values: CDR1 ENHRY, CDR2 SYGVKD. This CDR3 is CAISDVPGTDTQYF. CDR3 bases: TGTGCCATCAGTGATGTGCCCGGCACAGATACGCAGTATTTT.

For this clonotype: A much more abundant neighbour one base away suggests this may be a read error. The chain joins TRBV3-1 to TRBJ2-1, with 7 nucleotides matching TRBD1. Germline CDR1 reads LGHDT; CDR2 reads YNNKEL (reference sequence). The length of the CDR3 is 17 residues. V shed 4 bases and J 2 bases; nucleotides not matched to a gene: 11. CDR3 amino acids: CASSPPRTGHAYNEQFF. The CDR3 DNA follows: TGTGCCAGCAGCCCTCCGCGGACAGGTCACGCCTACAATGAGCAGTTCTTC.

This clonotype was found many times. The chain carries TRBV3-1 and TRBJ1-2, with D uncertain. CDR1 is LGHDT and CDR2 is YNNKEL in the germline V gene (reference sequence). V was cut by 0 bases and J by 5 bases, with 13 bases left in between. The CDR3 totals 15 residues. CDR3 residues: CASSQDPGHGYGYTF. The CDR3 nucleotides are TGTGCCAGCAGCCAAGATCCAGGTCACGGGTATGGCTACACCTTC.

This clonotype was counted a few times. Here the CDR3 DNA reads TGCAGCGTTGAGGATGGGGTAAACACTGAAGCTTTCTTT. It is translated as CSVEDGVNTEAFF. The rearrangement links TRBV29-1 to TRBJ1-1; D uncertain. Germline CDR1 SQVTM, CDR2 ANQGSEA. The V end was cut by 3 bases, the J end by 2 bases, with 10 bases between. The CDR3 has 13 amino acids.

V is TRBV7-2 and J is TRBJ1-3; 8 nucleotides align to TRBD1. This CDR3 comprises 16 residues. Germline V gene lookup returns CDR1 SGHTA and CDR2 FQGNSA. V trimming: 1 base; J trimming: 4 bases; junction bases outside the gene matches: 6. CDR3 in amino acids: CASSLVARGQGNTIYF. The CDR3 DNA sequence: TGTGCCAGCAGCTTAGTGGCCAGGGGGCAGGGAAACACCATATATTTT. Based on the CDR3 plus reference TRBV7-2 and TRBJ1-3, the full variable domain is GAGVSQSPSNKVTEKGKDVELRCDPISGHTALYWYRQSLGQGLEFLIYFQGNSAPDKSGLPSDRFSAERTGGSVSTLTIQRTQQEDSAVYLCASSLVARGQGNTIYFGEGSWLTVV.

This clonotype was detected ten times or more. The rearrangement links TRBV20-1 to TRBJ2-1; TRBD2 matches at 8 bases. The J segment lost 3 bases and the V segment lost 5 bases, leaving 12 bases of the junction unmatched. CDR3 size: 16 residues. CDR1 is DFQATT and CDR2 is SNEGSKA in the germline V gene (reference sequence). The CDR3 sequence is CSAPTGREEFYNEQFF. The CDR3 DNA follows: TGCAGTGCTCCCACCGGGCGGGAGGAGTTCTACAATGAGCAGTTCTTC.

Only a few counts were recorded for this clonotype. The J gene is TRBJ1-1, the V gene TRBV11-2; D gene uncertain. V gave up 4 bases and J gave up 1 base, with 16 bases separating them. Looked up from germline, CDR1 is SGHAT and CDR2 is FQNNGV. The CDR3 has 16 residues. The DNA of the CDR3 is TGTGCCAGCAGCTCGCAACAGTTGTATACGAACACTGAAGCTTTCTTT. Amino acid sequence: CASSSQQLYTNTEAFF.

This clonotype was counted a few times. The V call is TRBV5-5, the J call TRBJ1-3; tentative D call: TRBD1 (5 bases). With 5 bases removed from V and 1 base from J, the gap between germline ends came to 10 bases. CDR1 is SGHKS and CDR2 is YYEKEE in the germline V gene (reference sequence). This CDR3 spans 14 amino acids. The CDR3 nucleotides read TGTGCCAGCAGGGGGACGGGGTCTGGAAACACCATATATTTT. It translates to CASRGTGSGNTIYF.

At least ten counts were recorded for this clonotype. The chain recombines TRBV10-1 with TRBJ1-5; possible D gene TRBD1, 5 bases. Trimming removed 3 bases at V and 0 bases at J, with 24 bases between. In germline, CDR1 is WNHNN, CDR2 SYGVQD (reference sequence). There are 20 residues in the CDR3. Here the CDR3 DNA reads TGCGCCAGCAGTGAACCTGGCAAGGAAGGGGTTCCTTATAGCAATCAGCCCCAGCATTTT. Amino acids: CASSEPGKEGVPYSNQPQHF.

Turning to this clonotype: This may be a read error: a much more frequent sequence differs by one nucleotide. This CDR3 is CASSEGGGFYKQYF. For the CDR3, the DNA is TGTGCCAGCAGTGAAGGAGGGGGCTTTTACAAGCAGTACTTC. The chain links TRBV2 to TRBJ2-7; 7 bases are a match to TRBD1. CDR1 SNHLY and CDR2 FYNNEI come from the germline V gene. V was clipped by 1 base and J by 8 bases; unmatched bases: 8. The CDR3 extends over 14 amino acids. The entire variable domain, with the rest obtained from reference TRBV2 and TRBJ2-7, is as follows: EPEVTQTPSHQVTQMGQEVILRCVPISNHLYFYWYRQILGQKVEFLVSFYNNEISEKSEIFDDQFSVERPDGSNFTLKIRSTKLEDSAMYFCASSEGGGFYKQYFGPGTRLTVT.

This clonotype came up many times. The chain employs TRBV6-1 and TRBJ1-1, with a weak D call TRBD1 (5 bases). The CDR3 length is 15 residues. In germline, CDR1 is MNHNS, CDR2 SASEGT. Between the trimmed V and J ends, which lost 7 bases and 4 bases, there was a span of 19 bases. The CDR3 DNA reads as TGTGCCAGCACCCAAGGGGCAGGGCACATCACTGAAGCTTTCTTT. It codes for CASTQGAGHITEAFF.

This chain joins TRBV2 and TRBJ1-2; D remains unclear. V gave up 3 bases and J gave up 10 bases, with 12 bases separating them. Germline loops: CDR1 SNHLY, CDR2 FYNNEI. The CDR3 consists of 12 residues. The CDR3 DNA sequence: TGTGCCAGCAGTGACGGCGGCTTTGCCTACACCTTC. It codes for CASSDGGFAYTF.

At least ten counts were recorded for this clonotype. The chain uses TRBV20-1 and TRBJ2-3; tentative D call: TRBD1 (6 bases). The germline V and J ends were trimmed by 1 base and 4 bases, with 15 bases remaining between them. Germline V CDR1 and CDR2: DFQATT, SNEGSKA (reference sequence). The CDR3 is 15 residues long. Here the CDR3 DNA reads TGCAGTGCTAGAGGTCAACAGGGTAGGGCAGATACGCAGTATTTT. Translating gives CSARGQQGRADTQYF.

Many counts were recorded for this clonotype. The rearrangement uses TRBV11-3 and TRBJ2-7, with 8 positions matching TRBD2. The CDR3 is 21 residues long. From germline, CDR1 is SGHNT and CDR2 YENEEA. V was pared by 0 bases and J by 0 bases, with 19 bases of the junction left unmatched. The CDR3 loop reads CASSLDRFWASGPATSYEQYF. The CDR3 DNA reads TGTGCCAGCAGCTTAGATCGTTTTTGGGCTAGCGGGCCGGCTACCTCCTACGAGCAGTACTTC.

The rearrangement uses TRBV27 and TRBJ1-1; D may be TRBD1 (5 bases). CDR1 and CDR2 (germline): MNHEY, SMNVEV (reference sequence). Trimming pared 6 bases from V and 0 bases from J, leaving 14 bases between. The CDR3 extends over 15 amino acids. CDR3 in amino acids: CASSDRQTMNTEAFF. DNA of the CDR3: TGTGCCAGCAGCGACCGACAGACAATGAACACTGAAGCTTTCTTT.

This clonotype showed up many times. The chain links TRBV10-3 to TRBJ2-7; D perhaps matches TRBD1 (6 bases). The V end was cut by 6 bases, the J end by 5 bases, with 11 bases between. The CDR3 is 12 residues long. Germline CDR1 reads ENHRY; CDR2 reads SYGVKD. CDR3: CAIRRGGNEQYF. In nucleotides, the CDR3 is TGTGCCATCAGAAGAGGGGGTAACGAGCAGTACTTC.

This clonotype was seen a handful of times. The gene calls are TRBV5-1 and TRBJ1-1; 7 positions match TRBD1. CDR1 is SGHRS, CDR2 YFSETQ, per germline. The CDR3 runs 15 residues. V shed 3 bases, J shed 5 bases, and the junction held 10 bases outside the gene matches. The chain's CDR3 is CASSSTDRDGTEAFF. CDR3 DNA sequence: TGCGCCAGCAGCTCGACCGACAGGGATGGAACTGAAGCTTTCTTT.

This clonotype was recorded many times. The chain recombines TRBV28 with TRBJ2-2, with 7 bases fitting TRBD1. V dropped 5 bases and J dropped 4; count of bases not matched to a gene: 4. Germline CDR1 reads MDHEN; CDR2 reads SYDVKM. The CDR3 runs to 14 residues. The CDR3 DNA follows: TGTGCCAGCAGTGATCAGGGGGTCACCGGGGAGCTGTTTTTT. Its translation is CASSDQGVTGELFF.

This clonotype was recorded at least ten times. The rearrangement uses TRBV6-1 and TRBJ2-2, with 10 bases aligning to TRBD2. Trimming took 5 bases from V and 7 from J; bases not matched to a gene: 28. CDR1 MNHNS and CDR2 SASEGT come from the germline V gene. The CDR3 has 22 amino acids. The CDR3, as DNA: TGTGCCAGCAGTTCCTTGTCTTGGAGTTTCGAGCGGGAGGGAAGTACCGGCGGGGAGCTGTTTTTT. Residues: CASSSLSWSFEREGSTGGELFF.

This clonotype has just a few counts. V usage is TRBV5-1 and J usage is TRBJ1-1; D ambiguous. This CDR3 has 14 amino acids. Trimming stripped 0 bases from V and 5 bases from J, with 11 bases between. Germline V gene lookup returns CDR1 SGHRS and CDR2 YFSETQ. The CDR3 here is CASSLGQAKTEAFF. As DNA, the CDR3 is TGCGCCAGCAGCTTGGGGCAGGCAAAGACTGAAGCTTTCTTT.

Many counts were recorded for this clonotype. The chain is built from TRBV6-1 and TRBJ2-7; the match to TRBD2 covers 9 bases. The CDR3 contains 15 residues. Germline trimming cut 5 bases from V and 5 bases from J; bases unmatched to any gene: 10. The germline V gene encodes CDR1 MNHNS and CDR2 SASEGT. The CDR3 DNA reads TGTGCCAGCAGTTCAGCGGGAGGCCCTTCCGACGAGCAGTACTTC. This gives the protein CASSSAGGPSDEQYF.